Below, 25 T cell receptor beta chains from the same sample are listed, as sequenced in a study of shared clonotypes between healthy human individuals. TCRdb keeps only in-frame clones here, not all; method: immunoSEQ multiplex PCR. The sample lists millions of clones; 93% were seen once. Input material: naive CD4+ T cells from PBMCs. The subset is: CD45RA+ positively selected. Every receptor here comes from a man younger than 35 in good health. Some clones in this sample may be carry-over from other donors' samples.

The table lists this clone with a few counts. Written as DNA, the CDR3 is TGTGCCAGTTCCTTAGGGACAGGGGTAGGCGAAAAACTGTTTTTT. It translates to CASSLGTGVGEKLFF. This chain joins TRBV9 and TRBJ1-4, with 10 bases matching TRBD1. The V and J ends lost 8 bases and 8 bases, in that order; junction bases with no gene match: 12. The CDR3 extends over 15 amino acids. Germline V CDR1 and CDR2: SGDLS, YYNGEE. Full variable domain (rest looked up from reference TRBV9 and TRBJ1-4): DSGVTQTPKHLITATGQRVTLRCSPRSGDLSVYWYQQSLDQGLQFLIQYYNGEERAKGNILERFSAQQFPDLHSELNLSSLELGDSALYFCASSLGTGVGEKLFFGSGTQLSVL.

V is TRBV11-2 and J is TRBJ2-7, with D possibly called TRBD1 or TRBD2 (6 bases each). V was trimmed by 2 bases and J by 0 bases, leaving 8 bases between them. The length of the CDR3 is 14 residues. Germline CDR1 and CDR2: SGHAT and FQNNGV. The CDR3 here is CASSLTGASYEQYF. The CDR3 coding sequence is TGTGCCAGCAGCTTAACGGGGGCCTCCTACGAGCAGTACTTC. Looking up the rest from reference TRBV11-2 and TRBJ2-7 gives the full variable domain: EAGVAQSPRYKIIEKRQSVAFWCNPISGHATLYWYQQILGQGPKLLIQFQNNGVVDDSQLPKDRFSAERLKGVDSTLKIQPAKLEDSAVYLCASSLTGASYEQYFGPGTRLTVT.

This chain uses TRBV13 with TRBJ2-5; D might be TRBD2 (6 bases). The CDR3 contains 14 residues. V lost 3 bases, J lost 4 bases, and 12 bases lay in between. Germline V gene sequence: CDR1 PRHDT, CDR2 FYEKMQ (reference sequence). The CDR3 loop is CASSFRGAAETQYF. CDR3 DNA sequence: TGTGCCAGCAGCTTTCGCGGGGCGGCAGAGACCCAGTACTTC.

V gene TRBV18 combines with J gene TRBJ1-1, with 9 bases that match TRBD1. With V trimmed by 5 bases and J by 3 bases, 7 bases remained unmatched. The CDR3 has 15 residues. Germline assignment: CDR1 KGHSH and CDR2 LQKENI. As DNA, the CDR3 is TGTGCCAGCTCAGGGTCCGGGACAGGGCACACTGAAGCTTTCTTT. Protein product: CASSGSGTGHTEAFF.

The rearrangement uses TRBV29-1 and TRBJ2-2; 7 nucleotides line up with TRBD1. Germline V gene lookup returns CDR1 SQVTM and CDR2 ANQGSEA. J was trimmed by 4 bases and V by 4 bases; bases with no gene match: 6. The CDR3 is 14 amino acids. The CDR3 DNA reads as TGCAGCGTTGTCGGGACAGATTTCACCGGGGAGCTGTTTTTT. Encoded protein: CSVVGTDFTGELFF.

The CDR3 region is CASSPNTDRGVDGYTF. The CDR3 DNA sequence: TGTGCCAGCAGCCCCAATACAGACAGGGGAGTTGATGGCTACACCTTC. V and J are TRBV7-9 and TRBJ1-2; 8 bases align to TRBD1. The ends lost 5 bases at V and 6 bases at J; junction bases unmatched: 14. Germline lookup yields CDR1 SEHNR and CDR2 FQNEAQ (reference sequence). The CDR3 extends over 16 amino acids. The entire variable domain, with the rest obtained from reference TRBV7-9 and TRBJ1-2, is as follows: DTGVSQNPRHKITKRGQNVTFRCDPISEHNRLYWYRQTLGQGPEFLTYFQNEAQLEKSRLLSDRFSAERPKGSFSTLEIQRTEQGDSAMYLCASSPNTDRGVDGYTFGSGTRLTVV.

This chain joins TRBV9 and TRBJ2-3; TRBD1 might be the D (6 bases). CDR3 length: 15 amino acids. V lost 3 bases and J lost 0, with 11 bases in between. The V gene's germline CDR1 is SGDLS and CDR2 YYNGEE. The chain's CDR3 is CASSGGGTSTDTQYF. The CDR3 nucleotides are TGTGCCAGCAGCGGAGGGGGAACTAGCACAGATACGCAGTATTTT.

This clone was counted once. In DNA form, the CDR3 reads TGTGCCAGCGGCTTAAGGCAGGGGGTAGAAAAACTGTTTTTT. Translation: CASGLRQGVEKLFF. The chain employs TRBV6-6 and TRBJ1-4; 7 nucleotides line up with TRBD1. The ends lost 8 bases at V and 8 bases at J; junction bases unmatched: 11. The germline V gene encodes CDR1 MNHNY and CDR2 SVGAGI (reference sequence). This CDR3 region has 14 residues.

The rearrangement links TRBV7-2 to TRBJ1-2; 8 nucleotides align to TRBD1. The germline V gene has CDR1 SGHTA and CDR2 FQGNSA. Losses at the gene ends were 3 bases for V and 4 bases for J; bases not matched to a gene: 7. This CDR3 is built from 15 residues. In DNA, the CDR3 is TGTGCCAGCAGCTTTCCAGACAGGGGCCCCTATGGCTACACCTTC. Its protein is CASSFPDRGPYGYTF. Full variable domain (outside the CDR3, taken from reference TRBV7-2 and TRBJ1-2): GAGVSQSPSNKVTEKGKDVELRCDPISGHTALYWYRQSLGQGLEFLIYFQGNSAPDKSGLPSDRFSAERTGGSVSTLTIQRTQQEDSAVYLCASSFPDRGPYGYTFGSGTRLTVV.

The chain has TRBV18 and TRBJ2-7; D remains unclear. Per germline, CDR1 KGHSH and CDR2 LQKENI. V was pared by 3 bases and J by 4 bases, with 19 bases between. CDR3 length: 16 residues. CDR3 in DNA: TGTGCCAGCTCACCCTTCGCTGTGGATTTTCCGTACGAGCAGTACTTC. Encoded protein: CASSPFAVDFPYEQYF.

The chain uses TRBV6-1 and TRBJ2-4, with D possibly being TRBD1 or TRBD2 (6 bases each). This CDR3 comprises 13 residues. The germline gives CDR1 MNHNS, CDR2 SASEGT. The ends were cut back, 1 base at V and 9 bases at J, with 10 bases in the middle. DNA for the CDR3: TGTGCCAGCAGTGAAGAGGGGGGTAGCATTCAGTACTTC. Translating gives CASSEEGGSIQYF.

The sample holds one count of this clone. This rearrangement joins TRBV28 to TRBJ2-6; unclear D gene. The CDR3 runs to 15 residues. Trimming pared 5 bases from V and 2 bases from J, leaving 10 bases between. Germline loops: CDR1 MDHEN, CDR2 SYDVKM. The CDR3 DNA reads TGTGCCAGCAGTCCGGAGCTGGCTGGGGCCAACGTCCTGACTTTC. Its protein product is CASSPELAGANVLTF.

This clone has just a few counts. This CDR3 is also generated by other DNA sequences in the sample. The V call is TRBV19, the J call TRBJ1-5; D unclear. The germline gives CDR1 LNHDA, CDR2 SQIVND (reference sequence). There are 13 residues in the CDR3. Trimming left V 0 bases short and J 6 bases short, with 6 bases between. This CDR3 reads CASSIDRVQPQHF. In DNA form, the CDR3 reads TGTGCCAGTAGTATAGATCGGGTTCAGCCCCAGCATTTT.

V is TRBV5-1 and J is TRBJ2-5, with 8 bases lining up with TRBD1. The CDR3 is 14 amino acids. CDR1 and CDR2 from the germline V gene are SGHRS and YFSETQ. V was clipped by 4 bases and J by 5 bases; unmatched bases: 7. The CDR3 loop reads CASSVTGVGETQYF. The CDR3 DNA sequence: TGCGCCAGCAGCGTGACAGGGGTAGGGGAGACCCAGTACTTC.

This chain uses TRBV20-1 with TRBJ1-1, with TRBD1 as a possible D gene (5 bases). Germline V gene data show CDR1 as DFQATT and CDR2 as SNEGSKA (reference sequence). The CDR3 runs 11 residues. The chain's CDR3 is CSRRGGGEAFF. The CDR3 nucleotides are TGCAGCCGAAGGGGTGGGGGGGAAGCTTTCTTT.

Written as DNA, the CDR3 is TGTGCCAGCTCAGGACAGGAAGGCACCGGGGAGCTGTTTTTT. Its translation is CASSGQEGTGELFF. V gene TRBV18 combines with J gene TRBJ2-2; 7 bases align to TRBD1. J lost 4 bases, V lost 5 bases, and 4 bases had no gene match. The CDR3 spans 14 residues. Germline V lookup: CDR1 KGHSH, CDR2 LQKENI.

This chain links TRBV13 with TRBJ2-3, with D unresolved. Trimming took off 5 bases at V and 1 base at J, with 10 bases between the two ends. Germline V gene sequence: CDR1 PRHDT, CDR2 FYEKMQ (reference sequence). CDR3 length: 14 amino acids. CDR3 nucleotide sequence: TGTGCCAGCAGCCCCCCTGACGGCACAGATACGCAGTATTTT. Amino acid sequence: CASSPPDGTDTQYF.

Concerning this clone itself: The same CDR3 arises from other DNA sequences in this sample as well. CDR3 sequence reads: CASSYGGNQPQHF. Written as DNA, the CDR3 is TGTGCCAGCAGTTACGGGGGTAATCAGCCCCAGCATTTT. J is TRBJ1-5 and V is TRBV6-6; perhaps TRBD1 as D (5 bases). CDR1 and CDR2 from the germline V gene are MNHNY and SVGAGI (reference sequence). Trimming left V 2 bases short and J 4 bases short, with 6 bases between. The CDR3 runs 13 residues.

Here the CDR3 reads CASSPTAGGTEAFF. The CDR3 DNA is TGTGCCAGCAGCCCCACGGCAGGGGGGACTGAAGCTTTCTTT. This rearrangement joins TRBV9 to TRBJ1-1; 7 positions agree with TRBD1. There are 14 residues in the CDR3. Germline-derived CDR1 and CDR2 are SGDLS and YYNGEE. Trimming at V came to 4 bases and at J to 5 bases, leaving 8 bases not matched to a gene.

The CDR3 reads CASSRTGLSSTDTQYF. The CDR3 DNA is TGTGCCAGCAGCCGTACGGGACTTTCGAGCACAGATACGCAGTATTTT. The chain couples TRBV5-6 to TRBJ2-3; TRBD2 is a possible D gene (6 bases). Germline V CDR1 and CDR2: SGHDT, YYEEEE. Trimming removed 4 bases from V and 0 bases from J, with 15 bases in between. The CDR3 has 16 residues.

V usage is TRBV25-1 and J usage is TRBJ1-1, with a weak D call TRBD1 (6 bases). Trimming stripped 1 base from V and 5 bases from J, with 11 bases between. In germline, CDR1 is MGHDK, CDR2 SYGVNS. The CDR3 extends over 14 amino acids. The CDR3 nucleotides are TGTGCCAGCAGTGAATGGGCAGGGGAGACTGAAGCTTTCTTT. Translated, it gives CASSEWAGETEAFF.

The gene calls are TRBV6-6 and TRBJ2-1, with D perhaps matching TRBD2 (6 bases). This CDR3 is 13 amino acids long. The V gene's germline CDR1 is MNHNY and CDR2 SVGAGI (reference sequence). Trimming removed 8 bases from V and 6 bases from J, with 14 bases in between. The CDR3 DNA reads TGTGCCAGCCGGGACTCCTCGTCCAATGAGCAGTTCTTC. Encoded protein: CASRDSSSNEQFF.

The chain has TRBV7-3 and TRBJ2-1; D is perhaps TRBD1 (6 bases). V was pared by 5 bases and J by 5 bases, with 16 bases between. The CDR3 extends over 15 amino acids. The germline V gene encodes CDR1 SGHTA and CDR2 FQGTGA. The CDR3 loop reads CASSLTGLRDNEQFF. In DNA, the CDR3 is TGTGCCAGCAGCCTCACAGGGTTGCGCGACAATGAGCAGTTCTTC. Variable domain in full (rest from reference TRBV7-3 and TRBJ2-1): GAGVSQTPSNKVTEKGKYVELRCDPISGHTALYWYRQSLGQGPEFLIYFQGTGAADDSGLPNDRFFAVRPEGSVSTLKIQRTERGDSAVYLCASSLTGLRDNEQFFGPGTRLTVL.

The chain uses TRBV30 and TRBJ2-7, with 8 nucleotides matching TRBD1. This CDR3 spans 14 amino acids. J gave up 5 bases and V 0 bases, and 6 bases lay outside the gene matches. Per germline, CDR1 GTSNPN and CDR2 SVGIG (reference sequence). The CDR3 coding sequence is TGTGCCTGGAGTGTGGCGCAGGGGGCGAACGAGCAGTACTTC. Translation gives CAWSVAQGANEQYF.

The rearrangement joins TRBV28 to TRBJ1-3; 7 bases map to TRBD1. The CDR3 covers 15 residues. Germline V gene lookup returns CDR1 MDHEN and CDR2 SYDVKM. V lost 6 bases to trimming and J lost 9 bases; unmatched junction nucleotides: 14. As DNA, the CDR3 is TGTGCCAGCAGCCTCGGACAGGCTCCGGCCGGCACCATATATTTT. It is translated as CASSLGQAPAGTIYF.